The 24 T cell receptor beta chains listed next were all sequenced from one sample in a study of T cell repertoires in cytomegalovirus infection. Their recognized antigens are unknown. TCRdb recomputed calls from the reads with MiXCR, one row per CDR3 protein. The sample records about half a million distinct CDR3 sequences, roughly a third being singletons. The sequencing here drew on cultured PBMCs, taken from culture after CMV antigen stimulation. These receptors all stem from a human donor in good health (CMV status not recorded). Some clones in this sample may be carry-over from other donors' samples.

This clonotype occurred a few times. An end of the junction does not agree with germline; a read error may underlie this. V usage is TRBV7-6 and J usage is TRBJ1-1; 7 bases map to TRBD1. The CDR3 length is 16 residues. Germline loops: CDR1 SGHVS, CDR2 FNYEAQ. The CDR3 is CASNLRKGATLTEAFF. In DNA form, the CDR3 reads TGTGCCAGCAACTTACGAAAGGGGGCTACCCTTACCGAAGCTTTCTTT.

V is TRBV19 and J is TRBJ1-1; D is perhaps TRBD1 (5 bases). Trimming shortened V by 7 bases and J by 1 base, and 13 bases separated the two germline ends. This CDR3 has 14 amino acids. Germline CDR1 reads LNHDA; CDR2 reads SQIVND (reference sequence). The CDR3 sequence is CASIGGGRNTEAFF. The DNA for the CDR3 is TGTGCCAGTATTGGGGGTGGGAGGAACACTGAAGCTTTCTTT.

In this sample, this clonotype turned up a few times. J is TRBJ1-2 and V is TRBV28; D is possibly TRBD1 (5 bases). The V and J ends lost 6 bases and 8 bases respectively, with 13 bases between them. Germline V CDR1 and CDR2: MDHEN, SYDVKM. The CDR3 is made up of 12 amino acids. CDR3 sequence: CASSSGVRGYTF. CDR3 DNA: TGTGCCAGCAGCTCGGGGGTCCGAGGCTACACCTTC.

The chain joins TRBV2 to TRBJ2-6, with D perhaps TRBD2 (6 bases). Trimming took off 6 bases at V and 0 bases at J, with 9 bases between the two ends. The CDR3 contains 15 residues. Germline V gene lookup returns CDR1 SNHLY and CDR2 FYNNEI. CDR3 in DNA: TGTGCCAGCAGGGACTACAGCTCTGGGGCCAACGTCCTGACTTTC. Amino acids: CASRDYSSGANVLTF.

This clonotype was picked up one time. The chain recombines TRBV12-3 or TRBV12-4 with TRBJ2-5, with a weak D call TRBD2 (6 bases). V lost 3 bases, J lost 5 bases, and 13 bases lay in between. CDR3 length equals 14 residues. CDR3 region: CASSFGGVGETQYF. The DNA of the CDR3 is TGTGCCAGCAGTTTCGGAGGGGTGGGGGAGACCCAGTACTTC.

The CDR3 DNA reads TGTGCCAGCAGTTACGTCGGATTGAACACTGAAGCTTTCTTT. Encoded protein: CASSYVGLNTEAFF. V and J are TRBV12-3 or TRBV12-4 and TRBJ1-1; no firm D call. This CDR3 is 14 amino acids long. The germline V and J ends were trimmed by 4 bases and 0 bases, with 9 bases remaining between them.

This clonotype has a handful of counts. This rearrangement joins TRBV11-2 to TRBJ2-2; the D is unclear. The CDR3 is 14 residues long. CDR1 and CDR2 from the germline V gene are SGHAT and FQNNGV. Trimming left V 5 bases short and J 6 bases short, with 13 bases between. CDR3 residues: CASSHGPAAGELFF. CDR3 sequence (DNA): TGTGCCAGCAGCCACGGGCCGGCCGCCGGGGAGCTGTTTTTT.

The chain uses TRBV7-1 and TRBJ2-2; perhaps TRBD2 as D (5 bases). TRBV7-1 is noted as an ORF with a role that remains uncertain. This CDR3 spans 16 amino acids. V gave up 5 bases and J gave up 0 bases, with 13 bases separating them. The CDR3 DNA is TGTGCCAGCAGCCCCGGAGGAGGAGCGAACACCGGGGAGCTGTTTTTT. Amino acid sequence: CASSPGGGANTGELFF.

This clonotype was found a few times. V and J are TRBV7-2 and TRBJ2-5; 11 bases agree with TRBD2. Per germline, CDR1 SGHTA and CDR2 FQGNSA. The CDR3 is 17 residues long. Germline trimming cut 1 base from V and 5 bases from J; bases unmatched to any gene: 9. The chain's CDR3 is CASSLGLAGIRGETQYF. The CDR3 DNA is TGTGCCAGCAGCTTAGGACTAGCGGGAATTCGGGGGGAGACCCAGTACTTC. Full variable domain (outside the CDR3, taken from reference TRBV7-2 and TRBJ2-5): GAGVSQSPSNKVTEKGKDVELRCDPISGHTALYWYRQSLGQGLEFLIYFQGNSAPDKSGLPSDRFSAERTGGSVSTLTIQRTQQEDSAVYLCASSLGLAGIRGETQYFGPGTRLLVL.

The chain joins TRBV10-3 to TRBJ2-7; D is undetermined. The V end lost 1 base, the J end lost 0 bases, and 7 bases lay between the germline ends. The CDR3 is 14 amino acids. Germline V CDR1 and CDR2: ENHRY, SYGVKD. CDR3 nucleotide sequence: TGTGCCATCAGTGAGTACTCGAGCTCCTACGAGCAGTACTTC. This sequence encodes CAISEYSSSYEQYF.

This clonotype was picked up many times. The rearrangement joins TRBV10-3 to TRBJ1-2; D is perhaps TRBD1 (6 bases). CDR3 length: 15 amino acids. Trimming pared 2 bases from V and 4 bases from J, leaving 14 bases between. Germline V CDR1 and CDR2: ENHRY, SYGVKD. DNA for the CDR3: TGTGCCATCAGTGAGAAAGGACAGAGTTTCTATGGCTACACCTTC. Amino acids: CAISEKGQSFYGYTF.

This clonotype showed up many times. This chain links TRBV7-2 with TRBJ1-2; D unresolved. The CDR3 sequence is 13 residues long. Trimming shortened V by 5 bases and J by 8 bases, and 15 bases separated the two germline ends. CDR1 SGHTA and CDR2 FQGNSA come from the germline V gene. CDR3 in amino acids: CASSETYIEGYTF. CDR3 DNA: TGTGCCAGCAGCGAAACATACATTGAGGGCTACACCTTC.

CDR3 bases: TGTGCCAGTAGTATAAGCACGCGATATGGCTACACCTTC. It yields the protein CASSISTRYGYTF. The rearrangement links TRBV19 to TRBJ1-2; D gene ambiguous. The germline V gene has CDR1 LNHDA and CDR2 SQIVND (reference sequence). CDR3 length: 13 amino acids. V was trimmed by 2 bases and J by 5 bases, leaving 9 bases between them.

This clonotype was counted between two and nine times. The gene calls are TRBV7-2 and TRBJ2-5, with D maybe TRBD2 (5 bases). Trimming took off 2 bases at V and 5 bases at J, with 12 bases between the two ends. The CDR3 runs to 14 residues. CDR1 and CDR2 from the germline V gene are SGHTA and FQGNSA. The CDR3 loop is CASSLRGQSETQYF. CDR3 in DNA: TGTGCCAGCAGCTTACGCGGGCAAAGCGAGACCCAGTACTTC.

CDR3 in DNA: TGTGCCAGCAGTTTAAGGACTAGCGGGAGGGGTTTCAATGAGCAGTTCTTC. It encodes CASSLRTSGRGFNEQFF. This rearrangement joins TRBV27 to TRBJ2-1, with 15 bases fitting TRBD2. V was pared by 2 bases and J by 6 bases, with 5 bases of the junction left unmatched. Looked up from germline, CDR1 is MNHEY and CDR2 is SMNVEV (reference sequence). The CDR3 is made up of 17 amino acids.

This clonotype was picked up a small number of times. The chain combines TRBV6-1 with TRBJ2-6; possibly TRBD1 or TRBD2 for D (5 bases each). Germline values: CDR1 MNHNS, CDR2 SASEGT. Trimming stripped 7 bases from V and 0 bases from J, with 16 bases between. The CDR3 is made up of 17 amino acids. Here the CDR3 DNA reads TGTGCCAGCACCCCCCGAGGGGCCAGCTCTGGGGCCAACGTCCTGACTTTC. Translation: CASTPRGASSGANVLTF.

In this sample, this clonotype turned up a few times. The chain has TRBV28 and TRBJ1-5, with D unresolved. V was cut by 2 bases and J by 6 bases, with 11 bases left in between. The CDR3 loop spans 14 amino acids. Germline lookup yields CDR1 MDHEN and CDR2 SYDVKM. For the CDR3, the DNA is TGTGCCAGCAGTTTAAGGTTTGCGGGTCAGCCCCAGCATTTT. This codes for CASSLRFAGQPQHF.

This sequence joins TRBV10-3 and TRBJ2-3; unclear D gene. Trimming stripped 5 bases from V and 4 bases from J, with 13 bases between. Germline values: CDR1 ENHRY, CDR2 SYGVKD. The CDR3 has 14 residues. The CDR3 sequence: CAISQDALSDTQYF. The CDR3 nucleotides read TGTGCCATCAGTCAAGATGCACTGTCAGATACGCAGTATTTT.

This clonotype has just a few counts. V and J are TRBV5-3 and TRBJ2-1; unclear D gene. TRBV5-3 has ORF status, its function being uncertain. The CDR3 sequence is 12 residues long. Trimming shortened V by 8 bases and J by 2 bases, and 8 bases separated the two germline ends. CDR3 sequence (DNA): TGTGCCAGGACCTTAACCTACAATGAGCAGTTCTTC. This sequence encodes CARTLTYNEQFF.

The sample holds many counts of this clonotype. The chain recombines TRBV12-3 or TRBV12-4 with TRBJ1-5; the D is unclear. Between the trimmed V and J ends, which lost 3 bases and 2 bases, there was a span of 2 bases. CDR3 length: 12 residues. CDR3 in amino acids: CASSFGNQPQHF. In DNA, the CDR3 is TGTGCCAGCAGTTTCGGCAATCAGCCCCAGCATTTT.

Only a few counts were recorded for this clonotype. CDR3 amino acids: CASSNYREVTETQYF. The CDR3 coding sequence is TGTGCCAGCAGCAATTACAGGGAGGTAACAGAGACCCAGTACTTC. This chain joins TRBV11-2 and TRBJ2-5; D is possibly TRBD1 or TRBD2 (6 bases each). Germline CDR1 reads SGHAT; CDR2 reads FQNNGV. The CDR3 is 15 residues long. The V end was cut by 5 bases, the J end by 4 bases, with 17 bases between.

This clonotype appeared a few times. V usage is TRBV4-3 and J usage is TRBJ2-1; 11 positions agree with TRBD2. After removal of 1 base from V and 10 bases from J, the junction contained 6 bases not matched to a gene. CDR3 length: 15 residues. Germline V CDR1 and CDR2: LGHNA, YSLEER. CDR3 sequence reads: CASSQALAGAGEQFF. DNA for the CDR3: TGCGCCAGCAGCCAAGCACTAGCGGGGGCTGGGGAGCAGTTCTTC.

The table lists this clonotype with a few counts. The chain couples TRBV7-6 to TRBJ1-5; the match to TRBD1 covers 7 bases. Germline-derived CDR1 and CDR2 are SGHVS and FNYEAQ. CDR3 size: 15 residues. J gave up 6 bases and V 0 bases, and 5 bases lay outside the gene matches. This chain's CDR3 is CASSLAGTEGQPQHF. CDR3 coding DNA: TGTGCCAGCAGCTTAGCCGGGACAGAAGGTCAGCCCCAGCATTTT. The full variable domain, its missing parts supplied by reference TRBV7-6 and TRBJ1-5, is GAGVSQSPRYKVTKRGQDVALRCDPISGHVSLYWYRQALGQGPEFLTYFNYEAQQDKSGLPNDRFSAERPEGSISTLTIQRTEQRDSAMYRCASSLAGTEGQPQHFGDGTRLSIL.

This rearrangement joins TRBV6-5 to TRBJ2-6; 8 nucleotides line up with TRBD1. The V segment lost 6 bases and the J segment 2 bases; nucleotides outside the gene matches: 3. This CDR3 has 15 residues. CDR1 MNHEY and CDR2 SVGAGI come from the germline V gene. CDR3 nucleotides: TGTGCCAGCAGGCAACAGGGGGCTGGGGCCAACGTCCTGACTTTC. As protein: CASRQQGAGANVLTF.